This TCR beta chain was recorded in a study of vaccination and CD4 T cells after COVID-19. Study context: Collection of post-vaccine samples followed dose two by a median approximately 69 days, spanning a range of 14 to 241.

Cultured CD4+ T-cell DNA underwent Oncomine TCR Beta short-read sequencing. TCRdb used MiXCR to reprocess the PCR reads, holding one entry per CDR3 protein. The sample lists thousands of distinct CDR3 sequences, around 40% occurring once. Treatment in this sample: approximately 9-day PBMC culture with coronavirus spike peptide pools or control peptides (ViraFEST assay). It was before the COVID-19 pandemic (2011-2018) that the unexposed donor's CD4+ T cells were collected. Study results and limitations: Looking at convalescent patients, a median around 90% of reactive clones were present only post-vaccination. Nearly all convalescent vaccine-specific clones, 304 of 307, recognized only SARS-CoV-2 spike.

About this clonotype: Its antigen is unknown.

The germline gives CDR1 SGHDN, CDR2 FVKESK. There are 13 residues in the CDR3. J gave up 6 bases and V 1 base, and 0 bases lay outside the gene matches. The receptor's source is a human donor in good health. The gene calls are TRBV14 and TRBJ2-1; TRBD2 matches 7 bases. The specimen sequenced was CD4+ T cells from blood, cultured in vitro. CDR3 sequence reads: CASSQAGGNEQFF. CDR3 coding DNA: TGTGCCAGCAGCCAAGCGGGGGGCAATGAGCAGTTCTTC.